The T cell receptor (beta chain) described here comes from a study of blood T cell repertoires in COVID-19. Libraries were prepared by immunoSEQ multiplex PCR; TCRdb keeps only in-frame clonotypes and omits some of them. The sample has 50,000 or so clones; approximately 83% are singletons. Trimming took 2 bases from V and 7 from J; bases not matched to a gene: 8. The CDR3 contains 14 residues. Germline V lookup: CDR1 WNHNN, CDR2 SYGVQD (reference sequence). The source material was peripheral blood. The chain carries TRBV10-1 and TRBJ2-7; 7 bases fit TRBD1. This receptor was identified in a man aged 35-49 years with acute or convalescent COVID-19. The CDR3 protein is CASSENRGWVEQYV. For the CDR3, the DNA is TGCGCCAGCAGTGAGAACAGGGGTTGGGTGGAGCAGTACGTC.